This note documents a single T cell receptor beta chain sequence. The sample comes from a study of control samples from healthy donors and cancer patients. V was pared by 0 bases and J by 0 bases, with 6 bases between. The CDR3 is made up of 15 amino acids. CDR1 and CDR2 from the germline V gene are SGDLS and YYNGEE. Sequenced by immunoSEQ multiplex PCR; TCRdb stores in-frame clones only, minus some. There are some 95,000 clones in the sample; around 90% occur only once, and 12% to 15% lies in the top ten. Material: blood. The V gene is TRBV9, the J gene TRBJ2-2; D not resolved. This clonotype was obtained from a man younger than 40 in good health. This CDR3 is CASSVGVPNTGELFF. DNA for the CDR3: TGTGCCAGCAGCGTAGGAGTCCCGAACACCGGGGAGCTGTTTTTT.